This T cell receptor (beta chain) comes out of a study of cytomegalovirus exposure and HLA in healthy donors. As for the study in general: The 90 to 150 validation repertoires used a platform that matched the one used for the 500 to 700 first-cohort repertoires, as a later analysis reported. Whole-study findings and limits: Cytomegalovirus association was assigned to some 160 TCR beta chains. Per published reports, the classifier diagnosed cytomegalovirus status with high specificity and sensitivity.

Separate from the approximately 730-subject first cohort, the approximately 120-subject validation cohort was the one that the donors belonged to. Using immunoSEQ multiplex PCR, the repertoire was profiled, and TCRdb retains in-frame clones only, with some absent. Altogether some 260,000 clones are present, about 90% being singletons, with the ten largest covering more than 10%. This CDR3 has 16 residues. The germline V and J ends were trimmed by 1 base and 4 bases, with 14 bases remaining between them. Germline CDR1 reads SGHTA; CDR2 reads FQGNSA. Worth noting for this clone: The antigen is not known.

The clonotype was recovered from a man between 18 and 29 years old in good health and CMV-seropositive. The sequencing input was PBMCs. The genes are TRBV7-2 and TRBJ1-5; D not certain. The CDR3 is CASSLVVSSLNQPQHF. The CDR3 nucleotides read TGTGCCAGCAGCTTAGTTGTCAGCTCGCTTAATCAGCCCCAGCATTTT.